This TCR beta chain was captured in a study of beta chain features in type 1 diabetes. Overall study findings and caveats: Researchers cautioned that cDNA sequencing could over-represent cells with high TCR expression. All four CD4+ subsets of Type 1 diabetes patients contained TCRB CDR3s that were moderately but significantly shorter. The study found that naive, central memory and Treg TCRB repertoires appeared more similar in patients than in healthy donors.

Turning to this clone: Antigen unknown.

There are 15 residues in the CDR3. The V and J ends lost 6 bases and 7 bases, in that order; junction bases with no gene match: 9. CDR1 is SGHDT, CDR2 YYEEEE, per germline. TCRB transcripts that were expressed got sequenced, as all of the isolated RNA had been reverse transcribed. Libraries were prepared by immunoSEQ multiplex PCR; TCRdb keeps only in-frame clonotypes and omits some of them. The sample has about 700,000 clones, over 10% seen once; the top ten hold about 0.02%. The receptor was derived from a man between 18 and 35 years old with type 1 diabetes. The V gene is TRBV5-6, the J gene TRBJ1-6; 8 nucleotides agree with TRBD1. The sample was naive CD4+ T cells from blood. CDR3 nucleotide sequence: TGTGCCAGCACCTACGGACAGGGAAAGAATTCACCCCTCCACTTT. Residues: CASTYGQGKNSPLHF.